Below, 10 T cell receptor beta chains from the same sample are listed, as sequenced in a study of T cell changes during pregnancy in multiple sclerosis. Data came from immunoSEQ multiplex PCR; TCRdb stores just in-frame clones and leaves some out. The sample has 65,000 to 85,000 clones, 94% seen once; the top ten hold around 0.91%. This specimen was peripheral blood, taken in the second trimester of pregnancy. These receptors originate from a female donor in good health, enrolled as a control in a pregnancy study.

CDR3 in amino acids: CASSLGEGEQFF. CDR3 coding DNA: TGTGCCAGCAGTTTAGGGGAGGGAGAGCAGTTCTTC. This sequence joins TRBV28 and TRBJ2-1; 7 bases match TRBD2. V lost 2 bases, J lost 10 bases, and 2 bases stayed unmatched. The CDR3 has 12 residues. Germline V lookup: CDR1 MDHEN, CDR2 SYDVKM.

In DNA, the CDR3 is TGCGCCAGCAGCCCATCGGGCGGGAGTAGGACTGAAGCTTTCTTT. This sequence encodes CASSPSGGSRTEAFF. The chain has TRBV5-1 and TRBJ1-1; D gene uncertain. This CDR3 comprises 15 residues. The germline V gene encodes CDR1 SGHRS and CDR2 YFSETQ. Between the trimmed V and J ends, which lost 4 bases and 5 bases, there was a span of 18 bases.

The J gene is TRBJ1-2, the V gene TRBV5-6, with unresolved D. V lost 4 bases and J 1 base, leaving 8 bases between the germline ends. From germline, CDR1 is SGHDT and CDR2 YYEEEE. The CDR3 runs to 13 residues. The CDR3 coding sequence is TGTGCCAGCAGCCCGGGAGTTAACTATGGCTACACCTTC. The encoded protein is CASSPGVNYGYTF.

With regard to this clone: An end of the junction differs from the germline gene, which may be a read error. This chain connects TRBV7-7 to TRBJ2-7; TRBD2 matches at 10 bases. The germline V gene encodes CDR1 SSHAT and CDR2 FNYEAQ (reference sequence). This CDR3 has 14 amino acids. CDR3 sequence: CASSPSGSSYEQYF. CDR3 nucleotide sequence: TGTGCTAGCAGCCCTAGCGGGAGCTCCTACGAGCAGTACTTC.

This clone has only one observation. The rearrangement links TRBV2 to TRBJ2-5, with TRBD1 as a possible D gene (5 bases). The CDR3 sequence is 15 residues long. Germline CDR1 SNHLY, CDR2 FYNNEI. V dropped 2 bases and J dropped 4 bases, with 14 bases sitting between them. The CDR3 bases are TGTGCCAGCAGTGAATCCGGTTTCAGGGCAGAGACCCAGTACTTC. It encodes CASSESGFRAETQYF.

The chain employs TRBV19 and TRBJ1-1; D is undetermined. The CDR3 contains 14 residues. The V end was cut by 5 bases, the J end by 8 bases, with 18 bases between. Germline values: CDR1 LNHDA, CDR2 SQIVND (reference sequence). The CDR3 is CASSPTGGSLEAFF. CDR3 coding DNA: TGTGCCAGTAGTCCAACGGGCGGGAGTTTAGAAGCTTTCTTT.

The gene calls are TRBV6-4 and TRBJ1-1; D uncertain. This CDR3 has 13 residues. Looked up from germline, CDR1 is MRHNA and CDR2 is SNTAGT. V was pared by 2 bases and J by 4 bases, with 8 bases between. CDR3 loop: CASSDRVSTEAFF. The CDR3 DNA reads TGTGCCAGCAGTGACAGAGTGAGCACTGAAGCTTTCTTT.

CDR3 region: CAISADTSYEQYF. The CDR3 DNA reads TGTGCCATCTCGGCGGATACTTCCTACGAGCAGTACTTC. V gene TRBV10-3 combines with J gene TRBJ2-7, with D unclear. V was trimmed by 8 bases and J by 1 base, leaving 12 bases between them. Germline V gene sequence: CDR1 ENHRY, CDR2 SYGVKD. This CDR3 contains 13 residues.

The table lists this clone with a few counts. The CDR3 bases are TGCAGCGTTCGAGACAGGTTCCGGACTGAAGCTTTCTTT. Its translation is CSVRDRFRTEAFF. This chain joins TRBV29-1 and TRBJ1-1; perhaps TRBD1 as D (6 bases). The V gene's germline CDR1 is SQVTM and CDR2 ANQGSEA. The V end lost 5 bases, the J end lost 5 bases, and 15 bases lay between the germline ends. This CDR3 is 13 amino acids long.

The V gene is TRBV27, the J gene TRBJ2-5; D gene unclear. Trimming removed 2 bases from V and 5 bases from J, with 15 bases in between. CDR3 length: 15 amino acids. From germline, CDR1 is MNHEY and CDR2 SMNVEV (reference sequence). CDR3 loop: CASSLGLVGIETQYF. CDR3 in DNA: TGTGCCAGCAGTTTAGGTCTAGTAGGTATTGAGACCCAGTACTTC.